This T cell receptor (beta chain) was identified during a study of T cell responses to AZD1222 COVID-19 vaccine. Whole-study findings and limits: Clonal diversity may have been underestimated in mostly white British donors. No repertoire was sampled before or during the peak T cell response, only after it. The study reported that nearly half of spike-specific TCRs target unmutated variant regions.

The junction had 7 bases not matched to a gene; V was cut back by 5 bases and J by 2 bases. Germline V gene sequence: CDR1 KGHDR, CDR2 SFDVKD. The CDR3 extends over 15 amino acids. The table came from immunoSEQ multiplex PCR; TCRdb's copy has only in-frame clones and leaves some out. The repertoire holds about 39,000 clones, 88% seen once, with 26% in the top ten. This clone was observed once. Its specificity is unknown. The rearrangement uses TRBV24-1 and TRBJ2-7, with 8 bases lining up with TRBD1. This TCR derives from an adult who received the MenACWY meningococcal vaccine as a control. Sequenced here: peripheral blood, sampled 28 days after the second dose of the MenACWY control vaccine. The CDR3 loop reads CATSGTDRAPYEQYF. CDR3 sequence (DNA): TGTGCCACCAGTGGGACGGACAGGGCTCCCTACGAGCAGTACTTC.